The sample holds many counts of the clone carrying this T cell receptor beta chain. Its specificity is not known. These data are taken from a study of identical twins. MiXCR was run by TCRdb on the 5' RACE reads, yielding one entry per CDR3 protein. The sample holds 280,000 or so distinct CDR3 sequences, about 8% seen once. Study-wide findings and caveats: Beta out-of-frame sequences showed weaker excess sharing between twins. The study reached conclusions through statistical analysis that was cross-sectional, not following the same donors. Potential partial confounding of zero-insertion analyses by invariant MAIT and iNKT cells was noted.

This CDR3 comprises 13 residues. V was cut by 0 bases and J by 9 bases, with 10 bases left in between. Germline CDR1 SGHRS, CDR2 YFSETQ. This sample also appeared in a second study, on yellow fever vaccine responses in identical twins.

The clonotype comes from a woman under 30 in good health. Sequencing input: memory (CD45RO+) T cells sorted from blood. The chain employs TRBV5-1 and TRBJ2-1; D gene uncertain. CDR3 nucleotide sequence: TGCGCCAGCAGCTTGGCGGCTAAGTTTGAGCAGTTCTTC. Protein: CASSLAAKFEQFF.